These 10 T cell receptor beta chains were all obtained from the same sample, sequenced in a study of T-cell memory formation after mild COVID-19 (dated by TCRdb to the early 2020s). The library was generated by 5' RACE. The listed sequencing device is Illumina NovaSeq 6000. The raw public data were reprocessed by TCRdb itself: fastp quality trimming at Q25, MiXCR clonotype calling, in-frame beta chains only. Rows are combined by CDR3 protein, so each entry shows the most common genes and DNA. For this sample there are fewer than 400,000 distinct CDR3 sequences; 15% to 20% appear just once. The ten biggest clones cover around a fifth of the sample. Sequences were obtained from PBMCs or a T cell subset sorted from them (not recorded which). These receptors were collected from a man between 18 and 29 years old who had mild COVID-19 (a few samples of this study predate the infection). The sample titles of this study are shuffled in the database, so cell type and time point are left out; the donor was told from shared clones.

This sequence joins TRBV20-1 and TRBJ2-1; D gene uncertain. The V gene lost 2 bases and the J gene lost 0 bases, with 14 bases spanning the gap. This CDR3 is built from 16 residues. From germline, CDR1 is DFQATT and CDR2 SNEGSKA (reference sequence). CDR3 region: CSARFMGPSSYNEQFF. Written as DNA, the CDR3 is TGCAGTGCTAGATTTATGGGTCCCAGCTCCTACAATGAGCAGTTCTTC.

This rearrangement joins TRBV20-1 to TRBJ1-6; D is ambiguous. From germline, CDR1 is DFQATT and CDR2 SNEGSKA (reference sequence). The CDR3 has 13 residues. Trimming left V 4 bases short and J 8 bases short, with 12 bases between. This CDR3 reads CSATPGYYSPLHF. The CDR3 DNA follows: TGCAGTGCTACCCCTGGGTACTATTCACCCCTCCACTTT.

This clonotype was found a few times. J is TRBJ1-1 and V is TRBV10-3, with 8 bases matching TRBD1. This CDR3 region has 16 residues. Germline loops: CDR1 ENHRY, CDR2 SYGVKD. The V and J ends lost 5 bases and 3 bases, in that order; junction bases with no gene match: 11. CDR3 residues: CAISQGQGEIDTEAFF. Here the CDR3 DNA reads TGTGCCATCAGTCAAGGACAGGGAGAGATAGACACTGAAGCTTTCTTT.

The chain combines TRBV7-8 with TRBJ2-7; a possible D gene is TRBD1 (5 bases). Trimming took off 1 base at V and 3 bases at J, with 7 bases between the two ends. The germline gives CDR1 SGHVS, CDR2 FQNEAQ. The CDR3 spans 13 residues. The CDR3 loop is CASSLGGNYEQYV. The CDR3 DNA is TGTGCCAGCAGCTTAGGGGGCAACTACGAGCAGTACGTC.

This clonotype was observed a handful of times. The chain couples TRBV12-3 or TRBV12-4 to TRBJ2-1, with 8 positions matching TRBD2. The CDR3 runs 15 residues. The V segment lost 5 bases and the J segment 2 bases; nucleotides outside the gene matches: 5. CDR3 residues: CASSTTGGPYNEQFF. In DNA form, the CDR3 reads TGTGCCAGCAGTACCACGGGGGGGCCCTACAATGAGCAGTTCTTC.

The V call is TRBV2, the J call TRBJ2-7, with D perhaps assigned TRBD1 or TRBD2 (6 bases each). V was shortened by 5 bases and J by 4 bases, with 18 bases between the two germline ends. CDR1 SNHLY and CDR2 FYNNEI come from the germline V gene. CDR3 length equals 15 residues. The CDR3: CASSPPRGPLYEQYV. The CDR3 DNA reads as TGTGCCAGCAGTCCCCCTCGGGGGCCCCTATACGAGCAGTACGTC.

V is TRBV3-1 and J is TRBJ2-2; D is ambiguous. Germline assignment: CDR1 LGHDT and CDR2 YNNKEL (reference sequence). The CDR3 has 17 residues. The V gene lost 0 bases and the J gene lost 7 bases, with 18 bases spanning the gap. CDR3 nucleotides: TGTGCCAGCAGCCAAGACCCTTTGGGCGGTGGGCACGGGGAGCTGTTTTTT. Translating it yields CASSQDPLGGGHGELFF.

The chain has TRBV28 and TRBJ2-7, with D maybe TRBD1 (6 bases). The CDR3 extends over 13 amino acids. V was shortened by 5 bases and J by 6 bases, with 14 bases between the two germline ends. Germline CDR1 is MDHEN and CDR2 is SYDVKM. CDR3 amino acids: CASSPIGTPEQYV. DNA of the CDR3: TGTGCCAGCAGTCCAATCGGGACACCCGAGCAGTACGTC.

This clonotype was seen a few times. This chain connects TRBV6-5 to TRBJ2-4, with unresolved D. The germline V gene has CDR1 MNHEY and CDR2 SVGAGI. CDR3 length: 15 amino acids. Trimming took 2 bases from V and 8 from J, leaving 16 bases between them. The CDR3 sequence: CASSYGDAPVDIQYF. CDR3 DNA sequence: TGTGCCAGCAGTTACGGCGACGCTCCCGTGGACATTCAGTACTTC.

This clonotype has only a few counts. The chain links TRBV7-9 to TRBJ1-2; D unclear. Germline CDR1 SEHNR, CDR2 FQNEAQ (reference sequence). The germline V and J ends were trimmed by 5 bases and 4 bases, with 14 bases remaining between them. This CDR3 has 14 amino acids. CDR3 region: CASSPPGAAYGYTF. CDR3 DNA: TGTGCCAGCAGCCCACCGGGCGCCGCCTATGGCTACACCTTC.